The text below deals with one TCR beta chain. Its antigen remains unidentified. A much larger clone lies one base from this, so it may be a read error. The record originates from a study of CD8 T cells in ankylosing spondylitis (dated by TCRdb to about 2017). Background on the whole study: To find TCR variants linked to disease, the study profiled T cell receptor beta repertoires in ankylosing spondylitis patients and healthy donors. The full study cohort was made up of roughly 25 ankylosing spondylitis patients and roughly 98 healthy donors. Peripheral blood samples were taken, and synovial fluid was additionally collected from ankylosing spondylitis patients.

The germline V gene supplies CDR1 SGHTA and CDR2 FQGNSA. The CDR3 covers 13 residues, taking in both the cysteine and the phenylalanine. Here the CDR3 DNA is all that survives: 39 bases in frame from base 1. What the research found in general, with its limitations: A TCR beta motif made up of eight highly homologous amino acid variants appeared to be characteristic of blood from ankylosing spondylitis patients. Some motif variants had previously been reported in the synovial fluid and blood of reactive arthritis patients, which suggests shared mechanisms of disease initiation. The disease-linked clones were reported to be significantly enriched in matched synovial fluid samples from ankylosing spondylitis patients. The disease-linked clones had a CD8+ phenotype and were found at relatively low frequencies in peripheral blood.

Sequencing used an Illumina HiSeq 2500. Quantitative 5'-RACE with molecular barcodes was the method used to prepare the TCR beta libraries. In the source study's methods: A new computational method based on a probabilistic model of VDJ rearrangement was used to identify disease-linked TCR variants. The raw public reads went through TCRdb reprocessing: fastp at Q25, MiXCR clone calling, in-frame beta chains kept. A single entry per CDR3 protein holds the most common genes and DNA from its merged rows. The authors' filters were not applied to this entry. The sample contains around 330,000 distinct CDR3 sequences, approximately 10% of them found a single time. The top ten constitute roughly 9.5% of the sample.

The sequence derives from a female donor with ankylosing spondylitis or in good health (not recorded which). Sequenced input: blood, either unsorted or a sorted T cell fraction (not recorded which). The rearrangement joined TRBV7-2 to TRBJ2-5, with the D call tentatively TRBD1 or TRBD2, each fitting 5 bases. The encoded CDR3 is CASSFLESGTPYF. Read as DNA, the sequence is TGTGCCAGCAGCTTTTTAGAGTCAGGGACCCCGTACTTC.